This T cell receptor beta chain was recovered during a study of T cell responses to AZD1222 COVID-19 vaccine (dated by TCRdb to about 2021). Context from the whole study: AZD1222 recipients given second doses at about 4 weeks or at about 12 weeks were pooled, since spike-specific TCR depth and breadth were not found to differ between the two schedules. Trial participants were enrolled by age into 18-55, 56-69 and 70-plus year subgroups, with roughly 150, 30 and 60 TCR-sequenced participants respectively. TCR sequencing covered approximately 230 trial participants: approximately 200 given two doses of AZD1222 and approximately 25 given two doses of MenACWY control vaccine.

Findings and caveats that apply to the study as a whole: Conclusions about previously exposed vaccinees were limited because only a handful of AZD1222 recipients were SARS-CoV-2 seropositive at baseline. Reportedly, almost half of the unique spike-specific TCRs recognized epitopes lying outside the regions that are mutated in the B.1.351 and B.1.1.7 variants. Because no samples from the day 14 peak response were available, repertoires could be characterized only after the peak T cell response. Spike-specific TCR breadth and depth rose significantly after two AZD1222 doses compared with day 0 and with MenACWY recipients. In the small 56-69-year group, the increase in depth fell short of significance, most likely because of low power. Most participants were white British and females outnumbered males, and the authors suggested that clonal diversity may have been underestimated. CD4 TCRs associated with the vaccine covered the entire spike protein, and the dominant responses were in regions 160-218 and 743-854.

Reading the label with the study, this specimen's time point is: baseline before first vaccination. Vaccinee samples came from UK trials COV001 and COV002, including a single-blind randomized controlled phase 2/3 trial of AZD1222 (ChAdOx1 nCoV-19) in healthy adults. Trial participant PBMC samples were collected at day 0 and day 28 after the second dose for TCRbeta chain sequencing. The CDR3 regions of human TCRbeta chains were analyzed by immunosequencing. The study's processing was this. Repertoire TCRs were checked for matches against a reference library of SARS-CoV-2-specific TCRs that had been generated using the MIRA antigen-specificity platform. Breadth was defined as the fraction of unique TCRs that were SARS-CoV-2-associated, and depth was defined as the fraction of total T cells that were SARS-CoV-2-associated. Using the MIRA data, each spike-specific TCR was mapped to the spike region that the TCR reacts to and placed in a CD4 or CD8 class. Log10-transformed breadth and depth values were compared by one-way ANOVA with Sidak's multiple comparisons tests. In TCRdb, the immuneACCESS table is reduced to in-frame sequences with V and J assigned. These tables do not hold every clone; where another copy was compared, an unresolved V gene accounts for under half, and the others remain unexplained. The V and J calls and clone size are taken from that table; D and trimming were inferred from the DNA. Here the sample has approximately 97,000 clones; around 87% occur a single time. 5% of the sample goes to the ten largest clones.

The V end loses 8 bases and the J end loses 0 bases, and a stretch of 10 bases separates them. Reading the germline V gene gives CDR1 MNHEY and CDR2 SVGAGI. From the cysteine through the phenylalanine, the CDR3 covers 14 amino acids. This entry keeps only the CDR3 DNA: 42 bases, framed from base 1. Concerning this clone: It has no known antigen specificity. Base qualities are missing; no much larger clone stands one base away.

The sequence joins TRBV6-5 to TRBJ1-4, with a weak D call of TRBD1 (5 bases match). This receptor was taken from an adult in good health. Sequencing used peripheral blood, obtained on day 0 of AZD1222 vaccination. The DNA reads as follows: TGTGCCAGCCAGGAGACAGCAACTAATGAAAAACTGTTTTTT. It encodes CASQETATNEKLFF.